This TCR beta chain was documented in a study of graft-versus-host responses after intestinal transplantation. Study-level results: The authors found GvH clones in recipient marrow, some appearing first in ileum or blood.

Note on this clone: The antigen is unknown.

The method was immunoSEQ multiplex PCR; TCRdb's version includes in-frame clones alone and lacks a portion of them. Among more than 10,000 clones listed, more than 85% were seen once. V gave up 11 bases and J gave up 4 bases; unmatched junction bases: 8. This CDR3 region has 13 residues. Germline V gives CDR1 LNHDA, CDR2 SQIVND (reference sequence). Time point described: postoperative day 105 after intestinal transplantation (dayNNNN = postoperative day). This material consisted of PBMCs, taken 105 days after intestinal transplantation. The rearrangement joins TRBV19 to TRBJ1-5, with 7 bases aligning to TRBD1. The clonotype comes from a human patient who received an intestinal transplant, so some T cells may come from the graft donor. This CDR3 is CASTEGANQPQHF. The CDR3 DNA sequence: TGTGCCTCCACGGAGGGGGCGAATCAGCCCCAGCATTTT.